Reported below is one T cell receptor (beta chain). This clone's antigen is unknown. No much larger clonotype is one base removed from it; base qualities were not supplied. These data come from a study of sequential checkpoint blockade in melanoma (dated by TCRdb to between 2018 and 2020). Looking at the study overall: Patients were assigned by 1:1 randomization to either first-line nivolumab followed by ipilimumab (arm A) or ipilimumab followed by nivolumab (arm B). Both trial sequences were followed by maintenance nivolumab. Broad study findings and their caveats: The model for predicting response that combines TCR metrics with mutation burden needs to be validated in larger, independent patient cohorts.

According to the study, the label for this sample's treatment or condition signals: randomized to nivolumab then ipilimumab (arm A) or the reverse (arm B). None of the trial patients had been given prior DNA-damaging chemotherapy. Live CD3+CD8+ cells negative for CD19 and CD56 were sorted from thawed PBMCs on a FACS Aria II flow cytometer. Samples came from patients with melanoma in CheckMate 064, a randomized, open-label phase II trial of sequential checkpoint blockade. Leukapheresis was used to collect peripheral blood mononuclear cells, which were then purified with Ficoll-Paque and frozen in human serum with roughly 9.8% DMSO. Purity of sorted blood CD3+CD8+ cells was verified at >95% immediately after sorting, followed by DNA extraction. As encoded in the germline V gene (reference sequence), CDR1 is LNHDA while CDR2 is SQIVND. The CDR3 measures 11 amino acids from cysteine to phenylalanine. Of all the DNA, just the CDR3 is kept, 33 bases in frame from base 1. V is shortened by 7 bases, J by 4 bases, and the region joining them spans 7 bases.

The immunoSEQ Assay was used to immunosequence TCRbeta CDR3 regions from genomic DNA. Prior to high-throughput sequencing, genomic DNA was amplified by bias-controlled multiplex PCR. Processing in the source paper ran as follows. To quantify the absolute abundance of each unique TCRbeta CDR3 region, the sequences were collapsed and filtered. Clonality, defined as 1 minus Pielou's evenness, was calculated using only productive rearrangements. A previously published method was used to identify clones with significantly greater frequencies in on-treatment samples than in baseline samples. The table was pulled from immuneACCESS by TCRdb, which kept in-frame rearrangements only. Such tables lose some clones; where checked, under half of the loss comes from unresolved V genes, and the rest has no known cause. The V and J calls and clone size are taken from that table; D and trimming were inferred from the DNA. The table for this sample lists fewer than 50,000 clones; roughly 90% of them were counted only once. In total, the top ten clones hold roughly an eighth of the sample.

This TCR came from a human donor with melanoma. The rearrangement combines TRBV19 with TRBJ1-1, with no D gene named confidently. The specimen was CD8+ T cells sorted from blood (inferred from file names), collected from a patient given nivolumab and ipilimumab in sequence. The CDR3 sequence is CASTAGTEAFF. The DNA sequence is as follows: TGTGCCAGTACTGCAGGCACTGAAGCTTTCTTT.